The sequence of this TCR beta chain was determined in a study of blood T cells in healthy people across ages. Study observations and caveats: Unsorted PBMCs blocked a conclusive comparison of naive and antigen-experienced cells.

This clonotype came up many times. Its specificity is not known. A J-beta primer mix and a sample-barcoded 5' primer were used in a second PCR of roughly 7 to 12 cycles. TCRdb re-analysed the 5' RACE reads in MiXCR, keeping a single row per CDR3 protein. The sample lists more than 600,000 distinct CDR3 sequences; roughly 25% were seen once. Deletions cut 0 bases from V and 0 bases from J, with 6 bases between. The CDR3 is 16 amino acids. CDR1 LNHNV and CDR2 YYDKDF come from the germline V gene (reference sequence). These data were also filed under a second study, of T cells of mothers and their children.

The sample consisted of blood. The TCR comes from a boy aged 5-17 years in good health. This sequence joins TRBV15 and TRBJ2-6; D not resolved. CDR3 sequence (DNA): TGTGCCACCAGCAGAGAAGCGACCTCTGGGGCCAACGTCCTGACTTTC. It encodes CATSREATSGANVLTF.